A single sample is the source of the 18 T cell receptor beta chains below, sequenced in a study of neoadjuvant anti-PD-1 for oral cavity cancer. Using immunoSEQ multiplex PCR, the repertoire was profiled, and TCRdb retains in-frame clones only, with some absent. The sample lists around 34,000 clones, just under 90% occurring once. This specimen consisted of PBMCs, obtained before nivolumab (anti-PD-1) treatment. The receptors were gathered from a person between 40 and 85 years old with oral cavity squamous cell carcinoma.

The V call is TRBV5-4, the J call TRBJ1-1, with unresolved D. This CDR3 has 13 amino acids. Trimming removed 2 bases at V and 3 bases at J, with 8 bases between. Germline V CDR1 and CDR2: SGHNT, YYREEE (reference sequence). CDR3 residues: CASSFSPDTEAFF. The DNA of the CDR3 is TGTGCCAGCAGCTTTTCGCCGGACACTGAAGCTTTCTTT.

J is TRBJ2-2 and V is TRBV11-3, with D possibly being TRBD2 (6 bases). The CDR3 is 16 residues long. V was clipped by 1 base and J by 4 bases, with 13 bases between them. Germline assignment: CDR1 SGHNT and CDR2 YENEEA. The CDR3 coding sequence is TGTGCCAGCAGCTTAGCGGTTGGGGGGAGCACCGGGGAGCTGTTTTTT. This translates into CASSLAVGGSTGELFF.

V is TRBV2 and J is TRBJ1-5; D is undetermined. Germline-derived CDR1 and CDR2 are SNHLY and FYNNEI. Between the trimmed V and J ends, which lost 2 bases and 7 bases, there was a span of 12 bases. The CDR3 spans 14 residues. CDR3 residues: CASSESMSPQPQHF. The CDR3 DNA sequence: TGTGCCAGCAGTGAATCCATGTCCCCGCAGCCCCAGCATTTT. Based on the CDR3 plus reference TRBV2 and TRBJ1-5, the full variable domain is EPEVTQTPSHQVTQMGQEVILRCVPISNHLYFYWYRQILGQKVEFLVSFYNNEISEKSEIFDDQFSVERPDGSNFTLKIRSTKLEDSAMYFCASSESMSPQPQHFGDGTRLSIL.

The chain carries TRBV5-6 and TRBJ2-1, with no clear D. The CDR3 has 12 residues. Germline CDR1 is SGHDT and CDR2 is YYEEEE. Trimming took off 4 bases at V and 11 bases at J, with 13 bases between the two ends. The CDR3 sequence is CASSHGPVQQFF. The CDR3 coding sequence is TGTGCCAGCAGCCATGGTCCCGTGCAGCAGTTCTTC.

The count of this clone is one. The rearrangement links TRBV19 to TRBJ2-3; D is undetermined. The V gene lost 6 bases and the J gene lost 2 bases, with 9 bases spanning the gap. Germline assignment: CDR1 LNHDA and CDR2 SQIVND (reference sequence). The CDR3 covers 13 residues. CDR3 coding DNA: TGTGCCAGTAGGTCTGGGAACACAGATACGCAGTATTTT. Amino acids: CASRSGNTDTQYF.

The J gene is TRBJ1-2, the V gene TRBV4-1; unclear D gene. Trimming shortened V by 0 bases and J by 5 bases, and 16 bases separated the two germline ends. The CDR3 runs 16 residues. CDR1 MGHRA and CDR2 YSYEKL come from the germline V gene. The CDR3 bases are TGCGCCAGCAGCCAAGAAAGCACCGGGGTCATTTATGGCTACACCTTC. This translates into CASSQESTGVIYGYTF.

This chain uses TRBV27 with TRBJ2-3, with a tentative D call TRBD2 (5 bases). Trimming stripped 2 bases from V and 3 bases from J, with 6 bases between. Germline loops: CDR1 MNHEY, CDR2 SMNVEV (reference sequence). The CDR3 spans 13 residues. The CDR3 sequence is CASSLRRTDTQYF. CDR3 coding DNA: TGTGCCAGCAGTTTACGGAGGACAGATACGCAGTATTTT.

The chain recombines TRBV28 with TRBJ2-1; no definite D call. The CDR3 covers 12 residues. Trimming took 7 bases from V and 2 from J, leaving 6 bases between them. The germline gives CDR1 MDHEN, CDR2 SYDVKM. CDR3 in amino acids: CASMGTYNEQFF. For the CDR3, the DNA is TGTGCCAGCATGGGGACCTACAATGAGCAGTTCTTC.

The V gene is TRBV5-1, the J gene TRBJ2-7; 10 nucleotides align to TRBD1. CDR1 and CDR2 from the germline V gene are SGHRS and YFSETQ. The CDR3 consists of 16 residues. V lost 0 bases to trimming and J lost 7 bases; unmatched junction nucleotides: 10. CDR3 amino acids: CASSLVPGTGVSEQYF. The CDR3 nucleotides are TGCGCCAGCAGCTTGGTCCCCGGGACAGGGGTGAGTGAGCAGTACTTC.

The chain carries TRBV7-6 and TRBJ1-4; TRBD1 matches at 9 bases. This CDR3 has 15 amino acids. The germline CDR1 and CDR2 sequences are SGHVS and FNYEAQ. The junction had 3 bases not matched to a gene; V was cut back by 5 bases and J by 2 bases. CDR3 nucleotides: TGTGCCAGCAGCGCTGGACAGGGGACTAATGAAAAACTGTTTTTT. Its translation is CASSAGQGTNEKLFF.

The chain uses TRBV5-8 and TRBJ2-3; D is possibly TRBD2 (6 bases). The CDR3 sequence is 14 residues long. With 0 bases removed from V and 3 bases from J, the gap between germline ends came to 8 bases. Germline V CDR1 and CDR2: SGHTS, YDEGEE. CDR3 nucleotide sequence: TGTGCCAGCAGCTTGGGACTAGTAACAGATACGCAGTATTTT. Translating it yields CASSLGLVTDTQYF.

This chain uses TRBV13 with TRBJ1-1, with 7 bases lining up with TRBD1. Trimming removed 5 bases from V and 6 bases from J; junction bases left unmatched: 15. The CDR3 runs 16 residues. The germline V gene has CDR1 PRHDT and CDR2 FYEKMQ (reference sequence). The CDR3 DNA reads as TGTGCCAGCAGCCCCGGACAAGGGACAGTTCACTCTGAAGCTTTCTTT. This sequence encodes CASSPGQGTVHSEAFF.

This sequence joins TRBV9 and TRBJ2-3; TRBD2 might be the D (6 bases). From germline, CDR1 is SGDLS and CDR2 YYNGEE. The CDR3 has 14 amino acids. The V end was cut by 6 bases, the J end by 6 bases, with 17 bases between. DNA of the CDR3: TGTGCCAGCACCCCCGGCGGGGTAGCGGATACGCAGTATTTT. Translated: CASTPGGVADTQYF.

This chain uses TRBV2 with TRBJ2-3, with 14 bases that match TRBD2. Germline values: CDR1 SNHLY, CDR2 FYNNEI. The V segment lost 2 bases and the J segment 0 bases; nucleotides outside the gene matches: 13. CDR3 length equals 21 residues. Written as DNA, the CDR3 is TGTGCCAGCAGTGAATTACGGACTAGCGGGGGGAAACAAACCAGCACAGATACGCAGTATTTT. This encodes CASSELRTSGGKQTSTDTQYF. The entire variable domain, with the rest obtained from reference TRBV2 and TRBJ2-3, is as follows: EPEVTQTPSHQVTQMGQEVILRCVPISNHLYFYWYRQILGQKVEFLVSFYNNEISEKSEIFDDQFSVERPDGSNFTLKIRSTKLEDSAMYFCASSELRTSGGKQTSTDTQYFGPGTRLTVL.

V gene TRBV15 combines with J gene TRBJ2-1, with 12 bases that match TRBD2. Germline CDR1 and CDR2: LNHNV and YYDKDF (reference sequence). After removal of 1 base from V and 7 bases from J, the junction contained 11 bases not matched to a gene. The CDR3 totals 18 residues. The CDR3 DNA follows: TGTGCCACCAGCAGAGGGGGCCTGGGGCTAGCGGGGGGGAATGAGCAGTTCTTC. It translates to CATSRGGLGLAGGNEQFF.

The gene calls are TRBV5-6 and TRBJ2-5; TRBD1 matches at 8 bases. This CDR3 contains 15 residues. V shed 2 bases, J shed 4 bases, and the junction held 7 bases outside the gene matches. Germline V CDR1 and CDR2: SGHDT, YYEEEE. This CDR3 reads CASSLPRGLGETQYF. Written as DNA, the CDR3 is TGTGCCAGCAGCTTACCCAGGGGGCTTGGAGAGACCCAGTACTTC.

The chain carries TRBV9 and TRBJ1-1; TRBD1 is a possible D gene (5 bases). The CDR3 loop spans 13 amino acids. V lost 0 bases, J lost 5 bases, and 8 bases lay in between. The V gene's germline CDR1 is SGDLS and CDR2 YYNGEE. CDR3 in amino acids: CASSVGGRTEAFF. The CDR3 nucleotides read TGTGCCAGCAGCGTAGGGGGCAGAACTGAAGCTTTCTTT.

The V call is TRBV6-5, the J call TRBJ1-1, with 11 bases lining up with TRBD1. J gave up 8 bases and V 6 bases, and 5 bases lay outside the gene matches. The CDR3 length is 13 residues. Looked up from germline, CDR1 is MNHEY and CDR2 is SVGAGI. CDR3 nucleotide sequence: TGTGCCAGCAGGTCGGGACAGGGGGGGGAAGCTTTCTTT. Protein product: CASRSGQGGEAFF.